These T cell receptor beta chains were read from a single sample in a study of blood T cell repertoires in COVID-19. The protocol was immunoSEQ multiplex PCR, while the TCRdb copy is restricted to in-frame clones and leaves out a portion. Counted here are 150,000 to 200,000 clones, about 88% occurring once; the ten biggest clones make up about 0.8%. The sample taken for sequencing was PBMCs or T cells enriched from blood (not recorded which). These receptors originate from a woman between 18 and 30 years old who had recovered from COVID-19. The CDR3 runs from the conserved cysteine through the conserved F or W. The D gene is left open where the match is weak. Some rows mark clone size as missing; the rest say once, few, many or name a class of expanded clone.

J: TRBJ1-2
D: TRBD1
V: TRBV19
size: -
DNA: TGTGCCAGTATCCCCGGGACAGGGGCCAACTATGGCTACACCTTC
CDR3: CASIPGTGANYGYTF

J: TRBJ2-5
D: TRBD2
V: TRBV14
size: -
DNA: TGTGCCAGCAGCCAAAGGTGGGAGGGTCAAGAGACCCAGTACTTC
CDR3: CASSQRWEGQETQYF

J: TRBJ1-5
D: TRBD1
V: TRBV7-9
size: few
DNA: TGTGCCAGCAGCAAGGGGACAGGTCCCAATCAGCCCCAGCATTTT
CDR3: CASSKGTGPNQPQHF

J: TRBJ2-1
D: -
V: TRBV24-1
size: -
DNA: TGTGCCACCAGTGTTACCCCGGGGAACAATGAGCAGTTCTTC
CDR3: CATSVTPGNNEQFF

J: TRBJ2-5
D: -
V: TRBV15
size: -
DNA: TGTGCCACCAGCAGAGATGAGGAGGAGACCCAGTACTTC
CDR3: CATSRDEEETQYF

J: TRBJ2-3
D: -
V: TRBV7-3
size: -
DNA: TGTGCCAGCAGCTGGTGGGGCGGGGTTGGAGATACGCAGTATTTT
CDR3: CASSWWGGVGDTQYF

J: TRBJ2-5
D: TRBD2
V: TRBV3-1/TRBV3-2
size: -
DNA: TGTGCCAGCAGCCGCCGACTAGCGGACCAAGAGACCCAGTACTTC
CDR3: CASSRRLADQETQYF

J: TRBJ2-7
D: -
V: TRBV28
size: -
DNA: TGTGCCAGCAGTTTACCTCCACCCCTCGGTGCTTGGGAGCAGTACTTC
CDR3: CASSLPPPLGAWEQYF

J: TRBJ2-7
D: -
V: TRBV6-1
size: -
DNA: TGTGCCAGCAGTGAGCGGGGAGCGGTCTACGAGCAGTACTTC
CDR3: CASSERGAVYEQYF

J: TRBJ2-2
D: -
V: TRBV7-9
size: -
DNA: TGTGCCAGCAGTTACCCCACAGTTAACGCGAACACCGGGGAGCTGTTTTTT
CDR3: CASSYPTVNANTGELFF

J: TRBJ1-6
D: -
V: TRBV27
size: -
DNA: TGTGCCAGCAGTGCGAACAGGGTTTTCTATAATTCACCCCTCCACTTT
CDR3: CASSANRVFYNSPLHF

J: TRBJ2-7
D: -
V: TRBV5-4
size: -
DNA: TGTGCCAGCAGCTTGGCCGGGAACTACGAGCAGTACTTC
CDR3: CASSLAGNYEQYF

J: TRBJ2-5
D: -
V: TRBV3-1/TRBV3-2
size: -
DNA: TGTGCCAGCAGCCTGGAGGGGAACCAAGAGACCCAGTACTTC
CDR3: CASSLEGNQETQYF

J: TRBJ2-2
D: TRBD1
V: TRBV6-5
size: once
DNA: TGTGCCAGCAGGCCGACAGGGTACGGCACCGGGGAGCTGTTTTTT
CDR3: CASRPTGYGTGELFF

J: TRBJ1-1
D: -
V: TRBV30
size: -
DNA: TGTGCCTGGAGTGTGTGGTCCCGCCCGGACACTGAAGCTTTCTTT
CDR3: CAWSVWSRPDTEAFF

J: TRBJ2-1
D: TRBD2
V: TRBV4-3
size: -
DNA: TGCGCCAGCAGCCATCTAGGGACTAGCGCCAATGAGCAGTTCTTC
CDR3: CASSHLGTSANEQFF

J: TRBJ2-1
D: -
V: TRBV9
size: -
DNA: TGTGCCAGCAGCGTAGCGACTAGTCTGCACAATGAGCAGTTCTTC
CDR3: CASSVATSLHNEQFF

J: TRBJ2-5
D: TRBD2
V: TRBV2
size: -
DNA: TGTGCCAGTTCCCCCCGACGGGCGGGGGGTTTTGAAGAGACCCAGTACTTC
CDR3: CASSPRRAGGFEETQYF

J: TRBJ2-1
D: -
V: TRBV29-1
size: -
DNA: TGCAGCGTTGAAGATCTATATGAGCAGTTCTTC
CDR3: CSVEDLYEQFF

J: TRBJ1-1
D: -
V: TRBV5-5
size: -
DNA: TGTGCCAGCAGCTTAAAGCGGAACACTGAAGCTTTCTTT
CDR3: CASSLKRNTEAFF

J: TRBJ2-1
D: -
V: TRBV27
size: -
DNA: TGTGCCAGCAGTCCGATTAGCCCCAATGCCCCCAATGAGCAGTTCTTC
CDR3: CASSPISPNAPNEQFF

J: TRBJ1-2
D: TRBD1
V: TRBV30
size: -
DNA: TGTGCCTGGAAACCCGGGACAGAATATGGCTACACCTTC
CDR3: CAWKPGTEYGYTF

J: TRBJ2-1
D: -
V: TRBV12-5
size: -
DNA: TGTGCTAGTGGGTCGGGAAACTACAATGAGCAGTTCTTC
CDR3: CASGSGNYNEQFF

J: TRBJ1-1
D: -
V: TRBV30
size: -
DNA: TGTGCCTGGATTGGGGCGAACACTGAAGCTTTCTTT
CDR3: CAWIGANTEAFF

J: TRBJ2-1
D: TRBD2
V: TRBV6-4
size: -
DNA: TGTGCCAGCCGTATCGGACTAGCGGACTACAATGAGCAGTTCTTC
CDR3: CASRIGLADYNEQFF

J: TRBJ2-1
D: TRBD1
V: TRBV7-9
size: -
DNA: TGTGCCAGCGCGACAGGGGGCAATGAGCAGTTCTTC
CDR3: CASATGGNEQFF

J: TRBJ2-5
D: TRBD2
V: TRBV2
size: -
DNA: TGTGCCAGCAGTGAGGGGAGGACTAGCGGGAGGCTGGAGACCCAGTACTTC
CDR3: CASSEGRTSGRLETQYF

J: TRBJ1-6
D: TRBD1
V: TRBV6-1
size: -
DNA: TGTGCCAGCAGTGCTACAGGGGTTGGGAGCTCCTATAATTCACCCCTCCACTTT
CDR3: CASSATGVGSSYNSPLHF

J: TRBJ2-7
D: -
V: TRBV29-1
size: -
DNA: TGCAGCGTTGGACAGTCCTACGAGCAGTACTTC
CDR3: CSVGQSYEQYF

J: TRBJ1-6
D: -
V: TRBV28
size: -
DNA: TGTGCCAGCGCTCGGGATTCTTCGCGGTATAATTCACCCCTCCACTTT
CDR3: CASARDSSRYNSPLHF

J: TRBJ2-6
D: -
V: TRBV5-1
size: -
DNA: TGCGCCAGCAGCCTGACAGGTTCCTCTGGGGCCAACGTCCTGACTTTC
CDR3: CASSLTGSSGANVLTF

J: TRBJ2-2
D: -
V: TRBV27
size: -
DNA: TGTGCCAGCAGTTCCCGCGACTACACCGGGGAGCTGTTTTTT
CDR3: CASSSRDYTGELFF

J: TRBJ2-7
D: TRBD2
V: TRBV5-8
size: -
DNA: TGTGCCAGCAGCTTGGGCGGGAGTTCCTACGAGCAGTACTTC
CDR3: CASSLGGSSYEQYF

J: TRBJ1-1
D: -
V: TRBV14
size: once
DNA: TGTGCCAGCAGCCACTCAGGCCCGAGCACTGAAGCTTTCTTT
CDR3: CASSHSGPSTEAFF

J: TRBJ2-1
D: TRBD2
V: TRBV19
size: -
DNA: TGTGCCAGTACCTTGGGCTGGGGAGGGCACAATGAGCAGTTCTTC
CDR3: CASTLGWGGHNEQFF

J: TRBJ2-1
D: -
V: TRBV2
size: -
DNA: TGTGCCAGCAGTGAGGTCTCGCCAGTCTACAATGAGCAGTTCTTC
CDR3: CASSEVSPVYNEQFF

J: TRBJ1-2
D: -
V: TRBV19
size: -
DNA: TGTGCCAGTAGACAACTAGAAAGAGGAGGCTACACCTTC
CDR3: CASRQLERGGYTF

J: TRBJ2-1
D: TRBD2
V: TRBV7-6
size: -
DNA: TGTGCCAGCAGCTTGGGGACTAGGGATTACAATGAGCAGTTCTTC
CDR3: CASSLGTRDYNEQFF

J: TRBJ2-2
D: TRBD2
V: TRBV7-9
size: -
DNA: TGTGCCAGCATAGCGGGAGAGTCAGTTCCCACCGGGGAGCTGTTTTTT
CDR3: CASIAGESVPTGELFF

J: TRBJ1-5
D: -
V: TRBV3-1/TRBV3-2
size: -
DNA: TGTGCCAGCAGCCAAGCAGTGAGCAATCAGCCCCAGCATTTT
CDR3: CASSQAVSNQPQHF

J: TRBJ2-7
D: -
V: TRBV4-1
size: -
DNA: TGCGCCAGCAGCCAAGAAGGCCGGATCAGGGAGCAGTACTTC
CDR3: CASSQEGRIREQYF

J: TRBJ2-1
D: -
V: TRBV7-9
size: -
DNA: TGTGCCAGCAGCTTAGTGGAGGGAGGCCAGTTCTTC
CDR3: CASSLVEGGQFF

J: TRBJ2-3
D: TRBD2
V: TRBV7-3
size: -
DNA: TGTGCCAGCAGCAACAAACTAGCGGGAGGTTCAGATACGCAGTATTTT
CDR3: CASSNKLAGGSDTQYF

J: TRBJ2-2
D: TRBD2
V: TRBV7-3
size: -
DNA: TGTGCCAGCAGCTCCGGGACTAGCGGGACCGGGGAGCTGTTTTTT
CDR3: CASSSGTSGTGELFF

J: TRBJ2-5
D: TRBD2
V: TRBV19
size: -
DNA: TGTGCCAGTAGTATAGCATTAGCGGGAGGAGTCCAAGAGACCCAGTACTTC
CDR3: CASSIALAGGVQETQYF

J: TRBJ1-1
D: -
V: TRBV28
size: -
DNA: TGTGCCAGCAGTTTGCCGCCTCCAGTCAACATGAACACTGAAGCTTTCTTT
CDR3: CASSLPPPVNMNTEAFF

J: TRBJ2-7
D: TRBD1
V: TRBV4-3
size: -
DNA: TGCGCCAGCAGCCCGGACAGGGGGGCCTACGAGCAGTACTTC
CDR3: CASSPDRGAYEQYF